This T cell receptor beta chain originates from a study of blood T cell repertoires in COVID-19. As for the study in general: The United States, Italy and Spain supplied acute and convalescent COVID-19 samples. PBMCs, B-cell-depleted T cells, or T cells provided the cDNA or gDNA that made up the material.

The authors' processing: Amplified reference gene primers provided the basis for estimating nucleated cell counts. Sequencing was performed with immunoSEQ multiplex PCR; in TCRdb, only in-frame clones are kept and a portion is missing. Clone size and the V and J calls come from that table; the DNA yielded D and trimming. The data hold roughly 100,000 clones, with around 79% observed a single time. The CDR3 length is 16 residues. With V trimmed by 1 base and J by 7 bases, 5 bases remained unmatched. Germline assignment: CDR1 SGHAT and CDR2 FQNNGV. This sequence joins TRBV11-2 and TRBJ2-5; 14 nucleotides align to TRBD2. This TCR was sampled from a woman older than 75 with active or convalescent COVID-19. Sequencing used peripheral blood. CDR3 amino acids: CASSLGGLAGVGTQYF. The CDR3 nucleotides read TGTGCCAGCAGCTTAGGGGGACTAGCGGGAGTTGGGACCCAGTACTTC.